Presented here are 8 T cell receptor beta chains from one specimen sequenced in a study of blood T cell repertoires in COVID-19. The method was immunoSEQ multiplex PCR; TCRdb's version includes in-frame clones alone and lacks a portion of them. Of 250,000 to 300,000 clones listed, approximately 91% are singletons. Specimen: peripheral blood. Source of these receptors: a woman aged 40 to 50 who had recovered from COVID-19.

The chain recombines TRBV10-3 with TRBJ2-7, with 9 bases lining up with TRBD1. V dropped 8 bases and J dropped 2; count of bases not matched to a gene: 1. This CDR3 is built from 12 residues. Germline V gene data show CDR1 as ENHRY and CDR2 as SYGVKD. CDR3 in amino acids: CAIGDRAYEQYF. In DNA form, the CDR3 reads TGTGCCATCGGGGACAGGGCCTACGAGCAGTACTTC.

In DNA, the CDR3 is TGTGCCTGGGGGGACAGGCGCTACGAGCAGTACTTC. Protein: CAWGDRRYEQYF. The rearrangement joins TRBV30 to TRBJ2-7, with 8 bases matching TRBD1. This CDR3 contains 12 residues. The junction had 3 bases not matched to a gene; V was cut back by 5 bases and J by 3 bases. Germline assignment: CDR1 GTSNPN and CDR2 SVGIG (reference sequence).

V usage is TRBV3-1 (or the pseudogene TRBV3-2) and J usage is TRBJ2-2, with D maybe TRBD2 (6 bases). This CDR3 is 15 amino acids long. Germline CDR1 and CDR2: LGHDT and YNNKEL (reference sequence). Between the trimmed V and J ends, which lost 4 bases and 0 bases, there was a span of 9 bases. The CDR3 bases are TGTGCCAGCAGCCCCCGGGACTCGAACACCGGGGAGCTGTTTTTT. The encoded protein is CASSPRDSNTGELFF.

The chain couples TRBV11-2 to TRBJ2-7, with 11 bases matching TRBD2. Per the germline V gene, CDR1 is SGHAT and CDR2 is FQNNGV. This CDR3 has 15 residues. V shed 6 bases and J 11 bases; nucleotides not matched to a gene: 15. As DNA, the CDR3 is TGTGCCAGCAGATCCGGACTAGCGGGCCTCCCCGGGGAGTACTTC. Protein product: CASRSGLAGLPGEYF.

The gene calls are TRBV20-1 and TRBJ2-7; D may be TRBD2 (5 bases). The germline V gene encodes CDR1 DFQATT and CDR2 SNEGSKA (reference sequence). The CDR3 extends over 11 amino acids. The V end lost 3 bases, the J end lost 6 bases, and 9 bases lay between the germline ends. The chain's CDR3 is CSASNRGEQYF. CDR3 bases: TGCAGTGCTAGTAATCGGGGCGAGCAGTACTTC.

The chain combines TRBV24-1 with TRBJ2-2, with TRBD1 as a possible D gene (6 bases). V gave up 4 bases and J gave up 3 bases, with 8 bases separating them. The V gene's germline CDR1 is KGHDR and CDR2 SFDVKD. The CDR3 loop spans 14 amino acids. CDR3 loop: CATSEDSYTGELFF. The CDR3 nucleotides read TGTGCCACCAGTGAGGACAGTTACACCGGGGAGCTGTTTTTT.

Regarding this clone: Compared with germline, one end of the junction differs, possibly owing to a read error. The V gene is TRBV28, the J gene TRBJ2-7; D uncertain. In germline, CDR1 is MDHEN, CDR2 SYDVKM. The CDR3 consists of 14 residues. The DNA for the CDR3 is TGTGCCAGCAGTGTATGGGCATATACCTACGAGCAGTACTTC. It yields the protein CASSVWAYTYEQYF.

J is TRBJ2-1 and V is TRBV27; TRBD2 aligns across 8 bases. The CDR3 loop spans 16 amino acids. V lost 5 bases, J lost 2 bases, and 8 bases stayed unmatched. Per germline, CDR1 MNHEY and CDR2 SMNVEV (reference sequence). Here the CDR3 reads CASSPGGGRAYNEQFF. DNA of the CDR3: TGTGCCAGCAGTCCCGGGGGGGGCAGGGCCTACAATGAGCAGTTCTTC.